This TCR beta chain originates from a study of cytomegalovirus exposure and HLA in healthy donors. Study-level points and caveats: Later analysis reportedly placed an Asian-associated ancestry cluster below the approximately 730-donor mean in N-insertions.

PCR primers comprised 60 Vbeta and 13 Jbeta primers. Libraries were prepared by immunoSEQ multiplex PCR; TCRdb keeps only in-frame clonotypes and omits some of them. The sample includes roughly 200,000 clones, almost 70% of them seen just once. J lost 5 bases, V lost 3 bases, and 6 bases had no gene match. From germline, CDR1 is KGHSH and CDR2 LQKENI. The CDR3 is 16 amino acids. Comment on this clone: Its cognate antigen is unknown.

Sample: PBMCs. The chain joins TRBV18 to TRBJ2-2, with TRBD2 identical over 10 bases. This sequence was found in a man aged 40-55 years in good health and CMV-seropositive. CDR3 loop: CASSPSSGGGTGELFF. The CDR3 DNA reads TGTGCCAGCTCACCGTCTAGCGGGGGAGGAACCGGGGAGCTGTTTTTT. Full variable domain (rest looked up from reference TRBV18 and TRBJ2-2): NAGVMQNPRHLVRRRGQEARLRCSPMKGHSHVYWYRQLPEEGLKFMVYLQKENIIDESGMPKERFSAEFPKEGPSILRIQQVVRGDSAAYFCASSPSSGGGTGELFFGEGSRLTVL.